These 29 T cell receptor beta chains came from one sample sequenced in a study of identical twins. TCRdb analysed the 5' RACE reads with MiXCR anew, one entry per CDR3 protein. The repertoire has about 300,000 distinct CDR3 sequences, around an eighth of them found once; the top ten carry around 6.9%. These data also featured in a second study, about yellow fever vaccine responses in identical twins.

The material sequenced was CD8+ T cells sorted from blood. Receptors originate from a young woman in good health.

The chain combines TRBV5-6 with TRBJ2-7; no clear D gene. Germline V CDR1 and CDR2: SGHDT, YYEEEE. V was shortened by 9 bases and J by 0 bases, with 16 bases between the two germline ends. CDR3 length: 14 amino acids. The CDR3 nucleotides read TGTGCCATGAGCCCCTGGGTCGGCTCCTACGAGCAGTACGTC. It specifies CAMSPWVGSYEQYV.

This clonotype was picked up a small number of times. V and J are TRBV15 and TRBJ2-2, with D tentatively TRBD1 (6 bases). Germline CDR1 is LNHNV and CDR2 is YYDKDF (reference sequence). V was cut by 0 bases and J by 4 bases, with 9 bases left in between. The CDR3 is 15 amino acids. CDR3 nucleotide sequence: TGTGCCACCAGCAGAGAAACAGGGACCACCGGGGAGCTGTTTTTT. The encoded protein is CATSRETGTTGELFF. Variable domain in full (rest from reference TRBV15 and TRBJ2-2): DAMVIQNPRYQVTQFGKPVTLSCSQTLNHNVMYWYQQKSSQAPKLLFHYYDKDFNNEADTPDNFQSRRPNTSFCFLDIRSPGLGDTAMYLCATSRETGTTGELFFGEGSRLTVL.

In this sample, this clonotype turned up many times. DNA for the CDR3: TGCGCCAGCAGGGCAGATTACTCCTACGAGCAGTACTTC. Its translation: CASRADYSYEQYF. The chain uses TRBV4-1 and TRBJ2-7; D ambiguous. Deletions cut 6 bases from V and 0 bases from J, with 9 bases between. CDR1 is MGHRA, CDR2 YSYEKL, per germline. The CDR3 loop spans 13 amino acids.

The V call is TRBV20-1, the J call TRBJ2-7; possible D gene TRBD1, 6 bases. Germline V lookup: CDR1 DFQATT, CDR2 SNEGSKA (reference sequence). The CDR3 runs 12 residues. Trimming stripped 6 bases from V and 1 base from J, with 10 bases between. The DNA of the CDR3 is TGCAGTGCCTCCAGGGGATCCTACGAGCAGTACGTC. Translation gives CSASRGSYEQYV.

The rearrangement links TRBV7-9 to TRBJ1-1, with D possibly matching TRBD1 (5 bases). The V gene lost 1 base and the J gene lost 4 bases, with 10 bases spanning the gap. The CDR3 consists of 14 residues. Looked up from germline, CDR1 is SEHNR and CDR2 is FQNEAQ (reference sequence). In DNA, the CDR3 is TGTGCCAGCAGCTTAGATCAGGGAATCACTGAAGCTTTCTTT. It codes for CASSLDQGITEAFF.

This clonotype has a count of ten or more. The chain employs TRBV5-5 and TRBJ2-3, with D uncertain. CDR1 is SGHKS, CDR2 YYEKEE, per germline (reference sequence). V was cut by 0 bases and J by 6 bases, with 8 bases left in between. The CDR3 is 13 amino acids. CDR3 bases: TGTGCCAGCAGCTTGGACGGACCGGATACGCAGTATTTT. This translates into CASSLDGPDTQYF. Based on the CDR3 plus reference TRBV5-5 and TRBJ2-3, the full variable domain is DAGVTQSPTHLIKTRGQQVTLRCSPISGHKSVSWYQQVLGQGPQFIFQYYEKEERGRGNFPDRFSARQFPNYSSELNVNALLLGDSALYLCASSLDGPDTQYFGPGTRLTVL.

This clonotype was seen many times. The V call is TRBV29-1, the J call TRBJ1-2; D is unresolved. This CDR3 is built from 11 residues. Germline CDR1 and CDR2: SQVTM and ANQGSEA. V shed 6 bases and J shed 7 bases, with 12 bases lying between them. CDR3 protein: CSVDRVGGYTF. The CDR3 DNA follows: TGCAGCGTCGACCGCGTAGGTGGCTACACCTTC.

This chain uses TRBV2 with TRBJ1-1, with 8 bases matching TRBD1. Germline loops: CDR1 SNHLY, CDR2 FYNNEI. V was pared by 8 bases and J by 2 bases, with 7 bases of the junction left unmatched. The CDR3 has 14 amino acids. For the CDR3, the DNA is TGTGCCAGCCCAAGACAGGGGTTTAACACTGAAGCTTTCTTT. It encodes CASPRQGFNTEAFF.

This clonotype was detected a few times. The CDR3 DNA follows: TGTGCCACCAGCAGGGTCTTAAGTGGGTCCGGGGAGACCCAGTACTTC. Its translation is CATSRVLSGSGETQYF. The chain is built from TRBV15 and TRBJ2-5; unclear D gene. The V gene lost 3 bases and the J gene lost 5 bases, with 19 bases spanning the gap. Per germline, CDR1 LNHNV and CDR2 YYDKDF (reference sequence). This CDR3 contains 16 residues.

The rearrangement joins TRBV9 to TRBJ1-2; D uncertain. This CDR3 spans 11 amino acids. V was pared by 7 bases and J by 7 bases, with 11 bases between. The germline CDR1 and CDR2 sequences are SGDLS and YYNGEE. The CDR3 reads CASGPPGGYTF. Written as DNA, the CDR3 is TGTGCCAGCGGCCCCCCGGGTGGCTACACCTTC.

This clonotype was counted between two and nine times. The gene calls are TRBV20-1 and TRBJ1-1; no firm D call. The germline CDR1 and CDR2 sequences are DFQATT and SNEGSKA (reference sequence). The ends were cut back, 3 bases at V and 10 bases at J, with 15 bases in the middle. The CDR3 has 12 residues. The CDR3 region has the DNA TGCAGTGCTAGGAAGTCCCGACCAACAGCTTTCTTT. Translation gives CSARKSRPTAFF.

V and J are TRBV3-1 and TRBJ2-1; D uncertain. Trimming stripped 8 bases from V and 6 bases from J, with 11 bases between. Germline CDR1 reads LGHDT; CDR2 reads YNNKEL (reference sequence). There are 12 residues in the CDR3. CDR3 protein: CASGEAINEQFF. The CDR3 DNA sequence: TGTGCCAGCGGCGAGGCTATCAATGAGCAGTTCTTC.

This clonotype was observed at least ten times. This chain joins TRBV24-1 and TRBJ2-3; D may correspond to TRBD1 or TRBD2 (5 bases each). Germline values: CDR1 KGHDR, CDR2 SFDVKD. V was cut by 9 bases and J by 3 bases, with 12 bases left in between. This CDR3 is 13 amino acids long. The CDR3 region is CATGGGDTDTQYF. CDR3 bases: TGTGCCACCGGTGGGGGTGATACAGATACGCAGTATTTT.

This clonotype has ten or more counts. The chain combines TRBV9 with TRBJ2-1, with 8 bases matching TRBD2. V trimming: 0 bases; J trimming: 5 bases; junction bases outside the gene matches: 1. The CDR3 has 14 residues. The germline V gene has CDR1 SGDLS and CDR2 YYNGEE. CDR3 in amino acids: CASSVAGGNNEQFF. DNA of the CDR3: TGTGCCAGCAGCGTAGCGGGAGGGAACAATGAGCAGTTCTTC.

The table lists this clonotype with a few counts. The genes are TRBV7-6 and TRBJ1-1; D perhaps matches TRBD1 (5 bases). Germline values: CDR1 SGHVS, CDR2 FNYEAQ. The V end was cut by 4 bases, the J end by 0 bases, with 18 bases between. This CDR3 has 17 residues. The DNA of the CDR3 is TGTGCCAGCAGCTCGACAGACTCGGCGATCATGAACACTGAAGCTTTCTTT. It specifies CASSSTDSAIMNTEAFF.

The chain couples TRBV3-1 to TRBJ2-7; 11 positions agree with TRBD1. The CDR3 runs 14 residues. Germline lookup yields CDR1 LGHDT and CDR2 YNNKEL (reference sequence). The V segment lost 5 bases and the J segment 4 bases; nucleotides outside the gene matches: 4. CDR3 region: CASSSGQGGYEQYV. DNA for the CDR3: TGTGCCAGCAGCTCGGGACAGGGGGGTTACGAGCAGTACGTC.

This clonotype has at least ten counts. The chain joins TRBV5-6 to TRBJ2-3; TRBD2 might be the D (6 bases). The CDR3 covers 15 residues. Looked up from germline, CDR1 is SGHDT and CDR2 is YYEEEE. V lost 0 bases and J lost 1, with 9 bases in between. The CDR3 DNA follows: TGTGCCAGCAGCTTGGTGGGCGGGGGCACAGATACGCAGTATTTT. Its translation: CASSLVGGGTDTQYF.

This clonotype was counted at least ten times. The chain couples TRBV12-3 or TRBV12-4 to TRBJ1-2, with 8 bases matching TRBD1. The CDR3 has 15 residues. V lost 1 base and J lost 6; bases outside the gene matches: 7. The CDR3 is CASSLDTGGMNGYTF. CDR3 DNA sequence: TGTGCCAGCAGTTTAGATACAGGGGGAATGAATGGCTACACCTTC.

Many counts were recorded for this clonotype. The genes are TRBV20-1 and TRBJ2-1; 7 nucleotides align to TRBD1. There are 14 residues in the CDR3. CDR1 is DFQATT and CDR2 is SNEGSKA in the germline V gene (reference sequence). The trim removed 6 bases at V and 6 bases at J, leaving 11 bases unmatched. The CDR3 nucleotides read TGCAGTGCAAGACAGGGCGATAGCATCAATGAGCAGTTCTTC. Its translation: CSARQGDSINEQFF.

The rearrangement uses TRBV5-1 and TRBJ2-3, with a weak D call TRBD2 (5 bases). This CDR3 comprises 16 residues. The V gene's germline CDR1 is SGHRS and CDR2 YFSETQ. The V end was cut by 0 bases, the J end by 0 bases, with 11 bases between. The CDR3 coding sequence is TGCGCCAGCAGCTTGGTTCAGCGGAGGAGCACAGATACGCAGTATTTT. This translates into CASSLVQRRSTDTQYF.

This clonotype was detected a few times. Written as DNA, the CDR3 is TGTGCCAGCAGTGGACGCATACGCTCTGGGGCCAACGTCCTGACTTTC. As protein: CASSGRIRSGANVLTF. V gene TRBV2 combines with J gene TRBJ2-6; D remains ambiguous. With 4 bases removed from V and 0 bases from J, the gap between germline ends came to 10 bases. The CDR3 is 16 amino acids. Germline V gene sequence: CDR1 SNHLY, CDR2 FYNNEI.

This clonotype was observed a few times. The genes are TRBV4-1 and TRBJ1-1; 9 bases are shared with TRBD1. The CDR3 spans 13 residues. V was pared by 6 bases and J by 4 bases, with 3 bases of the junction left unmatched. Per germline, CDR1 MGHRA and CDR2 YSYEKL. The CDR3 DNA reads as TGCGCCAGCAGACGACAGGGGGGCACTGAAGCTTTCTTT. Protein: CASRRQGGTEAFF.

Notes on this clonotype: A much larger clone is a single base away; this may be a read error. The chain combines TRBV20-1 with TRBJ1-1; a possible D gene is TRBD1 (6 bases). Deletions cut 5 bases from V and 1 base from J, with 11 bases between. Germline-derived CDR1 and CDR2 are DFQATT and SNEGSKA (reference sequence). The CDR3 is 13 residues long. The CDR3 nucleotides read TGCAGTGCTTGGACAGAAACGAACACTGAAGCTTTCTTT. Its translation: CSAWTETNTEAFF.

The sample holds a few counts of this clonotype. The chain joins TRBV28 to TRBJ2-2; 10 bases match TRBD2. The CDR3 has 16 residues. The germline CDR1 and CDR2 sequences are MDHEN and SYDVKM. Germline trimming cut 4 bases from V and 6 bases from J; bases unmatched to any gene: 8. The CDR3 nucleotides read TGTGCCAGCAGTTCTCTGGGGACTAGCGCATCCGGGGAGCTGTTTTTT. Its translation: CASSSLGTSASGELFF.

This clonotype has more than one count but fewer than ten. The rearrangement joins TRBV6-1 to TRBJ2-5; perhaps D is TRBD1 or TRBD2 (5 bases each). CDR3 length equals 16 residues. Germline V gene sequence: CDR1 MNHNS, CDR2 SASEGT. The V end was cut by 6 bases, the J end by 1 base, with 18 bases between. CDR3 loop: CASRTRDGWGQETQYF. For the CDR3, the DNA is TGTGCCAGCAGAACTAGGGACGGTTGGGGCCAAGAGACCCAGTACTTC.

Many counts were recorded for this clonotype. The V gene is TRBV9, the J gene TRBJ1-5; TRBD1 aligns across 7 bases. There are 14 residues in the CDR3. Germline loops: CDR1 SGDLS, CDR2 YYNGEE. The J segment lost 7 bases and the V segment lost 3 bases, leaving 7 bases of the junction unmatched. CDR3 sequence: CASSATRGGQPQHF. In nucleotides, the CDR3 is TGTGCCAGCAGCGCTACCAGGGGGGGACAGCCCCAGCATTTT.

In this sample, this clonotype turned up a few times. The genes are TRBV27 and TRBJ2-1, with D maybe TRBD2 (6 bases). Trimming removed 3 bases from V and 5 bases from J, with 11 bases in between. CDR3 length equals 14 residues. The germline V gene encodes CDR1 MNHEY and CDR2 SMNVEV (reference sequence). CDR3 residues: CASSLAGSHNEQFF. As DNA, the CDR3 is TGTGCCAGCAGTTTGGCCGGGAGCCACAATGAGCAGTTCTTC.

The chain links TRBV11-1 to TRBJ2-1; 13 bases fit TRBD2. The CDR3 length is 13 residues. V was pared by 3 bases and J by 10 bases, with 0 bases of the junction left unmatched. Germline loops: CDR1 SGHAT, CDR2 FQDESV (reference sequence). The CDR3 DNA reads as TGTGCCAGCAGCTTGACTAGCGGGAGGGAGCAGTTCTTC. As protein: CASSLTSGREQFF.

V is TRBV2 and J is TRBJ1-4; the D gene is possibly TRBD1 (5 bases). The germline gives CDR1 SNHLY, CDR2 FYNNEI. This CDR3 comprises 13 residues. V gave up 6 bases and J gave up 7 bases, with 12 bases separating them. DNA for the CDR3: TGTGCCAGCAGCGCCGGGACTCGTGAAAAACTGTTTTTT. As protein: CASSAGTREKLFF.